The rows below give T cell receptor beta chains drawn from one sample of a study of T-cell memory formation after mild COVID-19. TCRdb passed the 5' RACE reads through MiXCR, listing each CDR3 protein once. The data show about half a million distinct CDR3 sequences, over 15% seen once. Sequencing was performed on PBMCs or a T cell subset sorted from them (not recorded which). Every receptor here comes from an adult woman who had mild COVID-19 (a few samples of this study predate the infection). Cell type and time point are not known. Both conserved end residues are part of each CDR3. A D gene is named only where the DNA matches it firmly. Clone size is shown for a subset of rows, as once, few, many or a class of expanded clone.

cdr3_nt cdr3_aa clone_size j_call v_call d_call
TGTGCCAGCCACTCAGGAGGCTCTCCCAGTGGCTACACCTTC CASHSGGSPSGYTF . TRBJ1-2 TRBV7-2 .
TGTGCCAGCAGCTTAGGGCGGCGTGAGGAGCAGTTCTTC CASSLGRREEQFF . TRBJ2-1 TRBV7-2 .
TGTGCCAGCAGCCCCTACATTTCAGGGCGGGGGGAAAAACTGTTTTTT CASSPYISGRGEKLFF . TRBJ1-4 TRBV27 .
TGCGCCAGCACCCCCGGGACAATGGCGATCCTCGAAGCTTTCTTT CASTPGTMAILEAFF . TRBJ1-1 TRBV5-1 .
TGTGCCAGCAGCCATCGTAGGGACTCCGAGCAGTACTTC CASSHRRDSEQYF few TRBJ2-7 TRBV3-1 .
TGCAGTGCTAGAGGGGGCAGGGGGGGTCAGCCCCAGCATTTT CSARGGRGGQPQHF few TRBJ1-5 TRBV20-1 TRBD1
TGTGCCAGCAGCCCCAACGTAGGGTCGCCCTCTGGGGCCAACGTCCTGACTTTC CASSPNVGSPSGANVLTF once TRBJ2-6 TRBV5-5 .
TGTGCCAGCAGTGCGTCGAGTTGGGACAATGAAGCTTTCTTT CASSASSWDNEAFF few TRBJ1-1 TRBV12-3/TRBV12-4 .
TGTGCCAGCAGTAAAGGACTAGTCTATGAGCAGTTCTTC CASSKGLVYEQFF few TRBJ2-1 TRBV6-5 TRBD2
TGCGCCAGCAGACAACGGGGGGAAGGGTTAGAGCAGTACTTC CASRQRGEGLEQYF . TRBJ2-7 TRBV5-1 TRBD2
TGTGCCAGCAGCCGGGGGACAGGGAGAGGGAACACTGAAGCTTTCTTT CASSRGTGRGNTEAFF few TRBJ1-1 TRBV5-6 TRBD1
TGCGCCAGCAGCTTGGATGAGGGCTCCACCGGGGAGCTGTTTTTT CASSLDEGSTGELFF . TRBJ2-2 TRBV5-1 .
TGCGCCAGCAGCTTGGCCCAACCCTCCGAGCAGTACTTC CASSLAQPSEQYF few TRBJ2-7 TRBV5-1 .
TGCAGCGTGGCCCTTAGTCTCTATGGAAAACTGTTTTTT CSVALSLYGKLFF . TRBJ1-4 TRBV29-1 .
TGTGCCAGCAGCCAAGATAGGGCCATGCAGTACTTC CASSQDRAMQYF few TRBJ2-7 TRBV3-1 .
TGTGCCAGTAGTATTAGGTGGGGTACTGAAGCTTTCTTT CASSIRWGTEAFF few TRBJ1-1 TRBV19 .
TGCGCCAGCAGCGACGCACAGGGAGAAGATACGCAGTATTTT CASSDAQGEDTQYF . TRBJ2-3 TRBV5-1 .
TGTGCCTGGAGTGTTCGGGACAGAGGGCAGCAGTACTTC CAWSVRDRGQQYF . TRBJ2-7 TRBV30 TRBD1
TGTGCCAGCAGCCCAGTCCCGGGACAGGGGGCCAAATTT CASSPVPGQGAKF few TRBJ1-6 TRBV7-8 TRBD1
TGTGCCTGGAGTCAGAATGGCGAGACCCAGTACTTC CAWSQNGETQYF . TRBJ2-5 TRBV30 .
TGCAGCGTTCGGTCAGCGGGAGGACGGTACGAGCAGTACTTC CSVRSAGGRYEQYF . TRBJ2-7 TRBV29-1 TRBD2
TGTGCTAGTGGCCATAGCAATGAGCAGTTCTTC CASGHSNEQFF few TRBJ2-1 TRBV12-5 .